The rows below give T cell receptor beta chains drawn from one sample of a study of shared clonotypes between healthy human individuals. The data were produced by immunoSEQ multiplex PCR, yet TCRdb's version contains in-frame clones alone and is incomplete. The table includes roughly 1,800,000 clones, roughly 94% detected once. The specimen sequenced was naive CD8+ T cells sorted from blood. These receptors were collected from a man aged 18-30 years in good health. CDR3s include the opening cysteine and the closing phenylalanine or tryptophan. A D gene is named only where the DNA matches it firmly. Part of the rows lack a size; the others show once, few, many or a class for expanded clones.

abundance: -
d_gene: -
v_gene: TRBV25-1
j_gene: TRBJ1-1
CDR3nt: TGTGCCAGCAGTGTATGGGAAACTAACACTGAAGCTTTCTTT
CDR3aa: CASSVWETNTEAFF

abundance: -
d_gene: TRBD1
v_gene: TRBV5-4
j_gene: TRBJ1-4
CDR3nt: TGTGCCAGCAGTCCCGGGACAGAAAATGAAAAACTGTTTTTT
CDR3aa: CASSPGTENEKLFF

abundance: once
d_gene: -
v_gene: TRBV4-1
j_gene: TRBJ2-1
CDR3nt: TGCGCCAGCAGCCAGGCACAGGGTTCGAATGAGCAGTTCTTC
CDR3aa: CASSQAQGSNEQFF

abundance: -
d_gene: -
v_gene: TRBV4-3
j_gene: TRBJ1-1
CDR3nt: TGCGCCAGCAGCCAATACGGGGGGACTGAAGCTTTCTTT
CDR3aa: CASSQYGGTEAFF

abundance: -
d_gene: -
v_gene: TRBV29-1
j_gene: TRBJ1-2
CDR3nt: TGCAGCGTTCTCCAGAACCCTTATGGCTACACCTTC
CDR3aa: CSVLQNPYGYTF

abundance: -
d_gene: -
v_gene: TRBV27
j_gene: TRBJ1-6
CDR3nt: TGTGCCAGCAGTTTATCATGGGGGGATTCACCCCTCCACTTT
CDR3aa: CASSLSWGDSPLHF

abundance: -
d_gene: TRBD2
v_gene: TRBV9
j_gene: TRBJ2-3
CDR3nt: TGTGCCAGCAGCCCGGGGACTAGCGGCACAGATACGCAGTATTTT
CDR3aa: CASSPGTSGTDTQYF

abundance: -
d_gene: -
v_gene: TRBV6-5
j_gene: TRBJ2-7
CDR3nt: TGTGCCAGCAGTGAAACAGGGAGCTCCTACGAGCAGTACTTC
CDR3aa: CASSETGSSYEQYF

abundance: -
d_gene: -
v_gene: TRBV6-6
j_gene: TRBJ2-7
CDR3nt: TGTGCCAGAGGACTTTTTATCTACGAGCAGTACTTC
CDR3aa: CARGLFIYEQYF

abundance: -
d_gene: TRBD2
v_gene: TRBV7-9
j_gene: TRBJ2-3
CDR3nt: TGTGCCAGCAGTTCCCCGGGGGGGACCACAGATACGCAGTATTTT
CDR3aa: CASSSPGGTTDTQYF

abundance: -
d_gene: -
v_gene: TRBV27
j_gene: TRBJ2-1
CDR3nt: TGTGCCAGCAGTTTTCTAGCGCAGGACGGGGCCCATGAGCAGTTCTTC
CDR3aa: CASSFLAQDGAHEQFF

abundance: -
d_gene: TRBD1
v_gene: TRBV9
j_gene: TRBJ1-1
CDR3nt: TGTGCCAGCAGCGTAGAGTCAGGGGGCACTGAAGCTTTCTTT
CDR3aa: CASSVESGGTEAFF

abundance: -
d_gene: -
v_gene: TRBV7-9
j_gene: TRBJ2-5
CDR3nt: TGTGCCAGCAGCTTAGGGGGACAAGAGACCCAGTACTTC
CDR3aa: CASSLGGQETQYF

abundance: -
d_gene: -
v_gene: TRBV7-9
j_gene: TRBJ1-2
CDR3nt: TGTGCCAGCAGCTTAGTTGGCAGGGGTTCTAGCGGCTACACCTTC
CDR3aa: CASSLVGRGSSGYTF

abundance: -
d_gene: TRBD1
v_gene: TRBV19
j_gene: TRBJ1-6
CDR3nt: TGTGCCAGTAGATTGGACAGGGAACATTTTTCACCCCTCCACTTT
CDR3aa: CASRLDREHFSPLHF

abundance: -
d_gene: -
v_gene: TRBV11-2
j_gene: TRBJ2-1
CDR3nt: TGTGCCAGCAGCTTAGTCGGGGATGAGCAGTTCTTC
CDR3aa: CASSLVGDEQFF

abundance: -
d_gene: -
v_gene: TRBV6-5
j_gene: TRBJ2-5
CDR3nt: TGTGCCAGCAGTAACGACGGGTTCCAAGAGACCCAGTACTTC
CDR3aa: CASSNDGFQETQYF

abundance: -
d_gene: -
v_gene: TRBV7-9
j_gene: TRBJ2-7
CDR3nt: TGTGCCAGCAGCTTGGGGACCCTGTACGAGCAGTACTTC
CDR3aa: CASSLGTLYEQYF

abundance: once
d_gene: -
v_gene: TRBV11-2
j_gene: TRBJ2-2
CDR3nt: TGTGCCAGCAGCTTAGAGTTGGGGGTAAATCGGGAGCTGTTTTTT
CDR3aa: CASSLELGVNRELFF

abundance: -
d_gene: TRBD2
v_gene: TRBV30
j_gene: TRBJ2-1
CDR3nt: TGTGCCTGGAGTGTGGCAGCGGGAGGTGGTGAGCAGTTCTTC
CDR3aa: CAWSVAAGGGEQFF

abundance: once
d_gene: TRBD1
v_gene: TRBV13
j_gene: TRBJ2-7
CDR3nt: TGTGCCAGCAGCGCTAGAGGACAGGGGTCTTCCTACGAGCAGTACTTC
CDR3aa: CASSARGQGSSYEQYF

abundance: -
d_gene: -
v_gene: TRBV4-1
j_gene: TRBJ1-1
CDR3nt: TGCGCCAGCAGCCACGTTGGGGAGGGGACTGAAGCTTTCTTT
CDR3aa: CASSHVGEGTEAFF

abundance: -
d_gene: TRBD2
v_gene: TRBV2
j_gene: TRBJ2-7
CDR3nt: TGTGCCAGCAGTGAAGAGACCCTAGCGGGAGGGTACTACGAGCAGTACTTC
CDR3aa: CASSEETLAGGYYEQYF

abundance: -
d_gene: -
v_gene: TRBV7-9
j_gene: TRBJ1-3
CDR3nt: TGTGCCAGCAGCCTGACTAAGCCGGGACTCACCTCTGGAAACACCATATATTTT
CDR3aa: CASSLTKPGLTSGNTIYF

abundance: -
d_gene: -
v_gene: TRBV6-5
j_gene: TRBJ2-7
CDR3nt: TGTGCCAGCAGTTACGGAGGTAGCGGATCCTACGAGCAGTACTTC
CDR3aa: CASSYGGSGSYEQYF